The 9 T cell receptor beta chains given below trace back to one sample, sequenced in a study of CD8+ T cells in alopecia areata. Once RNA had been extracted, it was reverse transcribed into cDNA to act as the sequencing template. Profiling relied on immunoSEQ multiplex PCR, and the TCRdb table lists in-frame clones only, not all of them. The sample carries approximately 130,000 clones, around 45% recorded once. Sequenced sample: NKG2D-low CD8+ T cells sorted from blood. All receptors derive from a human donor with alopecia areata.

This clone was picked up a small number of times. The J gene is TRBJ2-7, the V gene TRBV29-1; maybe TRBD2 (7 bases). Per the germline V gene, CDR1 is SQVTM and CDR2 is ANQGSEA. The CDR3 contains 16 residues. Trimming shortened V by 7 bases and J by 0 bases, and 22 bases separated the two germline ends. Here the CDR3 reads CSAIGGAGESSYEQYF. Written as DNA, the CDR3 is TGCAGCGCCATCGGGGGCGCGGGGGAAAGCTCCTACGAGCAGTACTTC.

This sequence joins TRBV27 and TRBJ2-3; the D is unclear. Per the germline V gene, CDR1 is MNHEY and CDR2 is SMNVEV (reference sequence). The V gene lost 3 bases and the J gene lost 1 base, with 11 bases spanning the gap. The CDR3 sequence is 15 residues long. CDR3 loop: CASSLSSARTDTQYF. CDR3 DNA: TGTGCCAGCAGTTTGAGTTCCGCTCGCACAGATACGCAGTATTTT.

V usage is TRBV28 and J usage is TRBJ1-1, with a possible D match to TRBD1 (5 bases). Trimming cost V 1 base and J 3 bases, with 15 bases left between them. The germline gives CDR1 MDHEN, CDR2 SYDVKM. The CDR3 is 16 amino acids. The CDR3 reads CASSLYRGGAYTEAFF. Written as DNA, the CDR3 is TGTGCCAGCAGTTTATACCGAGGTGGGGCGTACACTGAAGCTTTCTTT.

The genes are TRBV2 and TRBJ1-6, with D perhaps matching TRBD1 (6 bases). Germline V gene data show CDR1 as SNHLY and CDR2 as FYNNEI. The V gene lost 4 bases and the J gene lost 8 bases, with 9 bases spanning the gap. This CDR3 is 13 amino acids long. The CDR3 bases are TGTGCCAGCAGTGCAGGGGAAGATTCACCCCTCCACTTT. Its translation is CASSAGEDSPLHF. The complete variable domain, with remaining parts taken from reference TRBV2 and TRBJ1-6, reads EPEVTQTPSHQVTQMGQEVILRCVPISNHLYFYWYRQILGQKVEFLVSFYNNEISEKSEIFDDQFSVERPDGSNFTLKIRSTKLEDSAMYFCASSAGEDSPLHFGNGTRLTVT.

The chain recombines TRBV9 with TRBJ2-5; D gene uncertain. This CDR3 contains 14 residues. CDR1 and CDR2 from the germline V gene are SGDLS and YYNGEE. With 0 bases removed from V and 1 base from J, the gap between germline ends came to 7 bases. The CDR3: CASSVGAVQETQYF. CDR3 nucleotides: TGTGCCAGCAGCGTAGGGGCTGTCCAAGAGACCCAGTACTTC. The whole variable domain, remainder taken from reference TRBV9 and TRBJ2-5, is DSGVTQTPKHLITATGQRVTLRCSPRSGDLSVYWYQQSLDQGLQFLIQYYNGEERAKGNILERFSAQQFPDLHSELNLSSLELGDSALYFCASSVGAVQETQYFGPGTRLLVL.

This clone was counted between two and nine times. The V call is TRBV28, the J call TRBJ2-5; D gene ambiguous. The germline V and J ends were trimmed by 1 base and 2 bases, with 11 bases remaining between them. Per the germline V gene, CDR1 is MDHEN and CDR2 is SYDVKM. The CDR3 has 15 amino acids. The CDR3 coding sequence is TGTGCCAGCAGTTTATCTTCCCGGGCTCAAGAGACCCAGTACTTC. This translates into CASSLSSRAQETQYF.

Comments on this clone: Just one base apart from a much larger clone, this may be a read error. J is TRBJ2-2 and V is TRBV13; 7 bases agree with TRBD1. Germline CDR1 and CDR2: PRHDT and FYEKMQ (reference sequence). Trimming removed 8 bases from V and 1 base from J; junction bases left unmatched: 7. This CDR3 is built from 15 residues. The CDR3 DNA reads TGTGCCAGCCGTACCGGGACAGTGAACACCGGGGAGCTGTTTTTT. This sequence encodes CASRTGTVNTGELFF.

This clone appeared a few times. The sample has other DNA sequences that encode this CDR3 too. The genes are TRBV27 and TRBJ1-5; D is perhaps TRBD1 (5 bases). Trimming shortened V by 3 bases and J by 6 bases, and 6 bases separated the two germline ends. Germline lookup yields CDR1 MNHEY and CDR2 SMNVEV (reference sequence). This CDR3 comprises 12 residues. The CDR3 loop reads CASSFQGQPQHF. CDR3 nucleotide sequence: TGTGCCAGCAGTTTCCAGGGTCAGCCCCAGCATTTT.

The chain recombines TRBV30 with TRBJ1-1; D not resolved. Germline-derived CDR1 and CDR2 are GTSNPN and SVGIG (reference sequence). Trimming took 2 bases from V and 7 from J, leaving 11 bases between them. The CDR3 is 12 amino acids. CDR3 DNA: TGTGCCTGGAGTCCTGTAGTACTTGAAGCTTTCTTT. Amino acid sequence: CAWSPVVLEAFF.